This TCR beta chain emerged from a study of post-analysis software for immune sequencing data. This clonotype was seen only a few times. What it binds is unknown. An end of the junction does not agree with germline; a read error may underlie this. Unique molecular identifiers were carried by the TCR beta cDNA libraries. TCRdb re-derived calls from the PCR reads in MiXCR, one entry per CDR3 protein. The sample carries 150,000 to 200,000 distinct CDR3 sequences, 30% recorded once. Germline V gene sequence: CDR1 SGHVS, CDR2 FQNEAQ. The CDR3 has 14 amino acids. Notes on the study in general: Patients showed TRBV5-6, TRBV5-1 and TRBV20-1 among 4 or 5 TRBV segments more frequent than in controls.

The rearrangement joins TRBV7-8 to TRBJ2-3; D is unresolved. This sequence was found in a girl aged 5 to 17 with multiple sclerosis. Input material: blood. The CDR3 coding sequence is TGTGCCGGCAGCTTTCGGACGGCAACAGATACGCAGTATTTT. Residues: CAGSFRTATDTQYF.